The sequence of this T cell receptor beta chain was determined in a study of long-term antiretroviral therapy in people with HIV. Notes on this clone: Its antigen is not identified.

Sequencing used immunoSEQ v3.0 at survey level. Profiling relied on immunoSEQ multiplex PCR, and the TCRdb table lists in-frame clones only, not all of them. The sample contains over 20,000 clones, roughly 86% of which appear only once. Findings and limits, study-wide: Blood specimens, gathered between 2004 and 2017, were possibly obtained under older ART regimens.

CDR1 is LGHNT, CDR2 FRNRAP, per germline. The CDR3 runs to 14 residues. V gave up 1 base and J gave up 7 bases; unmatched junction bases: 6. This material consisted of unsorted PBMCs, taken 2.6 years after starting antiretroviral therapy. The chain is built from TRBV12-5 and TRBJ2-5; 7 bases line up with TRBD1. This clonotype originated in a woman between 45 and 65 years old with HIV. CDR3 sequence (DNA): TGTGCTAGTGGTTTGGGCACAGGGGTGGCGACCCAGTACTTC. It translates to CASGLGTGVATQYF.